This T cell receptor beta chain was recovered during a study of T cell changes during pregnancy in multiple sclerosis. The CDR3 has 15 amino acids. Germline trimming cut 4 bases from V and 0 bases from J; bases unmatched to any gene: 6. CDR1 is SGHNT and CDR2 is YENEEA in the germline V gene. Libraries were prepared by immunoSEQ multiplex PCR; TCRdb keeps only in-frame clonotypes and omits some of them. The sample records approximately 47,000 clones, around nine tenths being singletons. This TCR was sampled from a female donor with multiple sclerosis, enrolled in a pregnancy study. The sample here was peripheral blood, taken in the first trimester of pregnancy. The chain links TRBV11-3 to TRBJ2-7; 7 positions agree with TRBD2. The CDR3 region is CASSSQSGTSYEQYF. The CDR3 bases are TGTGCCAGCAGCTCGCAGAGCGGGACCTCCTACGAGCAGTACTTC. Full variable domain (outside the CDR3, taken from reference TRBV11-3 and TRBJ2-7): EAGVVQSPRYKIIEKKQPVAFWCNPISGHNTLYWYLQNLGQGPELLIRYENEEAVDDSQLPKDRFSAERLKGVDSTLKIQPAELGDSAVYLCASSSQSGTSYEQYFGPGTRLTVT.